This T cell receptor beta chain was sequenced in a study of patients and donors after allogeneic stem cell transplantation. The CDR3 covers 14 residues. Germline V CDR1 and CDR2: SGHTA, FQGNSA. V was trimmed by 6 bases and J by 0 bases, leaving 11 bases between them. This clonotype showed up just a few times. Each CDR3 protein is one row after TCRdb ran MiXCR on the RT-PCR reads. Of about 960,000 distinct CDR3 sequences listed, approximately 19% were seen once; the top ten hold under 6.5%. The sample was blood, either unsorted or a sorted T cell fraction (not recorded which). The rearrangement uses TRBV7-2 and TRBJ1-2; D is perhaps TRBD1 (6 bases). This TCR derives from a human donor who was either an allogeneic HSCT recipient or a stem cell or donor lymphocyte infusion donor (not recorded which). It is not recorded whose cells these are; they may come from a transplant donor. The CDR3 spells CASRQGTSNYGYTF. The CDR3 nucleotides are TGTGCCAGCAGGCAGGGGACCTCTAACTATGGCTACACCTTC.